Shown below are 24 T cell receptor beta chains from a single sample sequenced in a study of T cell responses to AZD1222 COVID-19 vaccine. Sequencing used immunoSEQ multiplex PCR; TCRdb keeps in-frame clones, though not all of them. The repertoire holds about 94,000 clones, with 85% to 90% as singletons. The source material was peripheral blood, sampled on day 0 of AZD1222 vaccination. These receptors originate from an adult in good health.

The chain joins TRBV6-1 to TRBJ2-3; no reliable D call. CDR1 is MNHNS and CDR2 is SASEGT in the germline V gene. V shed 1 base and J shed 4 bases, with 6 bases lying between them. CDR3 length: 13 amino acids. The CDR3 reads CASSEGRSDTQYF. CDR3 in DNA: TGTGCCAGCAGTGAAGGTAGATCAGATACGCAGTATTTT.

The V gene is TRBV5-1, the J gene TRBJ1-2, with a tentative D call TRBD1 (5 bases). Germline values: CDR1 SGHRS, CDR2 YFSETQ. The CDR3 runs to 13 residues. V gave up 2 bases and J gave up 3 bases, with 8 bases separating them. CDR3 protein: CASSFTGDYGYTF. CDR3 nucleotides: TGCGCCAGCAGCTTTACAGGAGACTATGGCTACACCTTC.

The chain's CDR3 is CASSQVQGFGGYTF. In DNA, the CDR3 is TGTGCCAGCAGCCAAGTACAGGGGTTTGGTGGCTACACCTTC. V is TRBV14 and J is TRBJ1-2, with 7 bases lining up with TRBD1. The V gene end was trimmed by 1 base and the J gene end by 7 bases; junction bases not matched to a gene: 6. The CDR3 runs to 14 residues. The germline V gene encodes CDR1 SGHDN and CDR2 FVKESK.

This rearrangement joins TRBV5-8 to TRBJ1-1, with a weak D call TRBD1 (6 bases). Germline CDR1 SGHTS, CDR2 YDEGEE. The CDR3 spans 14 residues. Trimming shortened V by 5 bases and J by 11 bases, and 22 bases separated the two germline ends. CDR3 protein: CASRKGRGLSIAFF. CDR3 DNA sequence: TGTGCCAGCAGAAAGGGCAGGGGTCTCTCCATTGCTTTCTTT.

Worth noting for this clone: The same CDR3 also results from other DNA sequences found in this sample. This chain joins TRBV30 and TRBJ1-2, with D possibly being TRBD1 (5 bases). The V end was cut by 2 bases, the J end by 4 bases, with 11 bases between. The CDR3 extends over 13 amino acids. Germline V gene sequence: CDR1 GTSNPN, CDR2 SVGIG (reference sequence). CDR3 in amino acids: CAWSRDRPYGYTF. CDR3 bases: TGTGCCTGGAGTAGAGACAGACCCTATGGCTACACCTTC. The whole variable domain, filled in from reference TRBV30 and TRBJ1-2, reads SQTIHQWPATLVQPVGSPLSLECTVEGTSNPNLYWYRQAAGRGLQLLFYSVGIGQISSEVPQNLSASRPQDRQFILSSKKLLLSDSGFYLCAWSRDRPYGYTFGSGTRLTVV.

The chain joins TRBV4-1 to TRBJ1-3; perhaps TRBD1 as D (5 bases). Trimming left V 4 bases short and J 8 bases short, with 18 bases between. Per the germline V gene, CDR1 is MGHRA and CDR2 is YSYEKL. CDR3 size: 15 residues. DNA for the CDR3: TGCGCCAGCAGCCTTGGGGCAGGGCCTGTGGACACCATATATTTT. Protein sequence: CASSLGAGPVDTIYF.

The chain combines TRBV2 with TRBJ1-6; D call uncertain. Trimming stripped 3 bases from V and 8 bases from J, with 2 bases between. Germline CDR1 SNHLY, CDR2 FYNNEI. The CDR3 sequence is 11 residues long. CDR3 residues: CASSDDSPLHF. The CDR3 bases are TGTGCCAGCAGTGACGATTCACCCCTCCACTTT.

V gene TRBV14 combines with J gene TRBJ1-3; no clear D. This CDR3 region has 16 residues. The ends were cut back, 1 base at V and 4 bases at J, with 14 bases in the middle. The germline V gene has CDR1 SGHDN and CDR2 FVKESK. CDR3 sequence (DNA): TGTGCCAGCAGCCAAGTTCAGGCAACCTTGGGAAACACCATATATTTT. Amino acids: CASSQVQATLGNTIYF.

V is TRBV5-1 and J is TRBJ2-5; no reliable D call. Trimming took off 4 bases at V and 2 bases at J, with 12 bases between the two ends. CDR3 length equals 14 residues. Per germline, CDR1 SGHRS and CDR2 YFSETQ. In DNA, the CDR3 is TGCGCCAGCAGCACCCCGAGGCGACAAGAGACCCAGTACTTC. Translating gives CASSTPRRQETQYF. Supplemented by reference TRBV5-1 and TRBJ2-5, the full variable domain reads KAGVTQTPRYLIKTRGQQVTLSCSPISGHRSVSWYQQTPGQGLQFLFEYFSETQRNKGNFPGRFSGRQFSNSRSEMNVSTLELGDSALYLCASSTPRRQETQYFGPGTRLLVL.

V usage is TRBV6-5 and J usage is TRBJ1-5, with D unresolved. V lost 6 bases to trimming and J lost 0 bases, with 12 bases between them. CDR1 and CDR2 (germline): MNHEY, SVGAGI. The length of the CDR3 is 15 residues. In nucleotides, the CDR3 is TGTGCCAGCAGAATCACACAGCATAGCAATCAGCCCCAGCATTTT. It translates to CASRITQHSNQPQHF.

The chain links TRBV5-1 to TRBJ1-3, with a tentative D call TRBD1 (5 bases). The CDR3 covers 15 residues. Germline CDR1 SGHRS, CDR2 YFSETQ. Trimming shortened V by 2 bases and J by 4 bases, and 13 bases separated the two germline ends. CDR3: CASSFGGAGGNTIYF. The CDR3 DNA reads as TGCGCCAGCAGCTTTGGAGGGGCTGGGGGAAACACCATATATTTT. Complete variable domain (other parts from reference TRBV5-1 and TRBJ1-3): KAGVTQTPRYLIKTRGQQVTLSCSPISGHRSVSWYQQTPGQGLQFLFEYFSETQRNKGNFPGRFSGRQFSNSRSEMNVSTLELGDSALYLCASSFGGAGGNTIYFGEGSWLTVV.

This clone has a single count. The V call is TRBV9, the J call TRBJ1-1, with D possibly matching TRBD1 (5 bases). Trimming removed 0 bases at V and 5 bases at J, with 11 bases between. This CDR3 spans 14 amino acids. The germline V gene has CDR1 SGDLS and CDR2 YYNGEE. CDR3 nucleotide sequence: TGTGCCAGCAGCGTAGCTTTGGGGGGTACTGAAGCTTTCTTT. This codes for CASSVALGGTEAFF.

The J gene is TRBJ1-2, the V gene TRBV18, with D possibly TRBD1 on 5 matching bases. Germline CDR1 is KGHSH and CDR2 is LQKENI. This CDR3 is 15 amino acids long. Trimming pared 5 bases from V and 4 bases from J, leaving 17 bases between. Written as DNA, the CDR3 is TGTGCCAGCTCAGCCGACAGCCTATTAGGCTATGGCTACACCTTC. Protein sequence: CASSADSLLGYGYTF.

The chain recombines TRBV20-1 with TRBJ2-3; D is unclear. V was clipped by 7 bases and J by 2 bases, with 7 bases between them. The CDR3 totals 11 residues. The germline CDR1 and CDR2 sequences are DFQATT and SNEGSKA (reference sequence). CDR3 loop: CSEKYTDTQYF. CDR3 bases: TGCAGTGAAAAGTACACAGATACGCAGTATTTT.

The chain couples TRBV19 to TRBJ1-2; 7 nucleotides match TRBD1. Germline-derived CDR1 and CDR2 are LNHDA and SQIVND (reference sequence). This CDR3 is built from 14 residues. Trimming took 6 bases from V and 1 from J; bases not matched to a gene: 5. This CDR3 reads CASRGDRRNYGYTF. Written as DNA, the CDR3 is TGTGCCAGTAGGGGGGACAGACGTAACTATGGCTACACCTTC.

The CDR3 DNA sequence: TGTGCCAGCAGCCCGCGGACAGGGCCCGGGGAGCTGTTTTTT. Residues: CASSPRTGPGELFF. The chain carries TRBV11-3 and TRBJ2-2; the match to TRBD1 covers 8 bases. Germline V gene sequence: CDR1 SGHNT, CDR2 YENEEA. This CDR3 spans 14 amino acids. Losses at the gene ends were 5 bases for V and 6 bases for J; bases not matched to a gene: 5.

The chain employs TRBV25-1 and TRBJ2-3; 7 bases agree with TRBD2. The CDR3 totals 16 residues. V dropped 6 bases and J dropped 0; count of bases not matched to a gene: 9. Germline CDR1 reads MGHDK; CDR2 reads SYGVNS. CDR3 in amino acids: CASRGGSIASTDTQYF. The CDR3 DNA reads TGTGCCAGCAGGGGGGGGAGTATCGCTAGCACAGATACGCAGTATTTT.

This sequence joins TRBV5-1 and TRBJ1-1, with D maybe TRBD1 (5 bases). Trimming left V 0 bases short and J 3 bases short, with 18 bases between. The CDR3 is made up of 17 amino acids. Germline V CDR1 and CDR2: SGHRS, YFSETQ. The CDR3 reads CASSLVPPSVGDTEAFF. The CDR3 DNA reads TGCGCCAGCAGCTTGGTCCCACCTTCTGTGGGGGACACTGAAGCTTTCTTT.

The V and J genes are TRBV18 and TRBJ1-1; TRBD1 might be the D (5 bases). V gave up 3 bases and J gave up 5 bases, with 16 bases separating them. This CDR3 is 15 amino acids long. In germline, CDR1 is KGHSH, CDR2 LQKENI. CDR3: CASSPQRGGRTEAFF. In nucleotides, the CDR3 is TGTGCCAGCTCACCCCAGCGGGGCGGGAGAACTGAAGCTTTCTTT.

The chain has TRBV28 and TRBJ1-2; no clear D. This CDR3 is 13 amino acids long. V was pared by 1 base and J by 6 bases, with 9 bases between. Germline assignment: CDR1 MDHEN and CDR2 SYDVKM. The CDR3 DNA reads TGTGCCAGCAGTTTATTGGCACGCGATGGCTACACCTTC. This gives the protein CASSLLARDGYTF.

V is TRBV5-4 and J is TRBJ1-2; D is perhaps TRBD1 (6 bases). From germline, CDR1 is SGHNT and CDR2 YYREEE (reference sequence). The CDR3 contains 15 residues. Trimming took 1 base from V and 3 from J, leaving 13 bases between them. CDR3 sequence (DNA): TGTGCCAGCAGCTTGTGGGGGGCCACTTACTATGGCTACACCTTC. This translates into CASSLWGATYYGYTF.

The rearrangement uses TRBV19 and TRBJ1-5; unclear D gene. Trimming removed 10 bases from V and 1 base from J, with 14 bases in between. The CDR3 contains 14 residues. CDR1 and CDR2 from the germline V gene are LNHDA and SQIVND (reference sequence). CDR3 bases: TGTGCCACCGAGCCTGGACGGAGCAATCAGCCCCAGCATTTT. Amino acids: CATEPGRSNQPQHF.

This chain links TRBV4-3 with TRBJ2-3, with a tentative D call TRBD2 (6 bases). Trimming removed 4 bases at V and 3 bases at J, with 17 bases between. Germline lookup yields CDR1 LGHNA and CDR2 YSLEER. The CDR3 has 16 residues. In DNA form, the CDR3 reads TGCGCCAGCAGCCGACATCCTAGCGTCGGGACAGATACGCAGTATTTT. Residues: CASSRHPSVGTDTQYF.

The chain is built from TRBV2 and TRBJ1-1, with a weak D call TRBD1 (5 bases). The length of the CDR3 is 11 residues. Germline V gene sequence: CDR1 SNHLY, CDR2 FYNNEI. Trimming removed 10 bases from V and 8 bases from J, with 14 bases in between. This chain's CDR3 is CATRTGLEAFF. The CDR3 DNA reads TGTGCCACTCGAACGGGGCTAGAAGCTTTCTTT. The whole variable domain, filled in from reference TRBV2 and TRBJ1-1, reads EPEVTQTPSHQVTQMGQEVILRCVPISNHLYFYWYRQILGQKVEFLVSFYNNEISEKSEIFDDQFSVERPDGSNFTLKIRSTKLEDSAMYFCATRTGLEAFFGQGTRLTVV.